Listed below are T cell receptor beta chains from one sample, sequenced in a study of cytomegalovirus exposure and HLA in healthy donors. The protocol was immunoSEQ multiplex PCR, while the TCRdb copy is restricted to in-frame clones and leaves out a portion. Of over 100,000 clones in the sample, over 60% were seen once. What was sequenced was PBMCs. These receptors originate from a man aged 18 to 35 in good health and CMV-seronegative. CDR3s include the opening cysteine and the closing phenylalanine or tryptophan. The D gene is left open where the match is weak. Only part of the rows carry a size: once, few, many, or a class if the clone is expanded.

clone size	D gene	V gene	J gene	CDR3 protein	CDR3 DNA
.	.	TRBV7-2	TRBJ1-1	CASSLPQDTEAFF	TGTGCCAGCAGCTTACCCCAGGATACCGAAGCTTTCTTT
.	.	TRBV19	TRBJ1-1	CASTRRGMTEAFF	TGTGCCAGTACCCGACGGGGGATGACTGAAGCTTTCTTT
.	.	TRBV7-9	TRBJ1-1	CASIQGAGAGHTEAFF	TGTGCCAGCATTCAAGGCGCGGGGGCCGGGCACACTGAAGCTTTCTTT
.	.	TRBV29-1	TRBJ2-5	CSVTVSQETQYF	TGCAGCGTAACAGTGAGCCAAGAGACCCAGTACTTC
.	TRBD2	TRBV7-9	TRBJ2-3	CASSFSGGASADTQYF	TGTGCCAGCAGTTTTAGCGGGGGGGCGTCGGCAGATACGCAGTATTTT
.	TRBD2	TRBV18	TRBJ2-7	CASSPLRGARSYEQYF	TGTGCCAGCTCACCCCTGCGGGGGGCCCGCTCCTACGAGCAGTACTTC
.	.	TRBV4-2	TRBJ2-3	CASSQGGITDTQYF	TGTGCCAGCAGCCAAGGCGGAATCACAGATACGCAGTATTTT
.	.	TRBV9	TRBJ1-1	CASSAPLGLETEAFF	TGTGCCAGCAGCGCCCCCCTTGGACTTGAAACTGAAGCTTTCTTT
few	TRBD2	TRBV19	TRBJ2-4	CASSPESGRLAKNIQYF	TGTGCCAGTAGCCCAGAGAGCGGGAGGCTAGCCAAAAACATTCAGTACTTC
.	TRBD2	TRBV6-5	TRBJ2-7	CASSYNGGSDVYEQYF	TGTGCCAGCAGTTACAATGGCGGGAGCGACGTCTACGAGCAGTACTTC
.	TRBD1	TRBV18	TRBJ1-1	CASSRGQGVNTEAFF	TGTGCCAGCTCACGGGGACAGGGGGTGAACACTGAAGCTTTCTTT
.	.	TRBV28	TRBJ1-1	CASSLLAGANTEAFF	TGTGCCAGCAGTCTCCTTGCGGGGGCAAACACTGAAGCTTTCTTT
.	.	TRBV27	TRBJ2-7	CASSSSYEQYF	TGTGCCAGCAGTTCTTCCTACGAGCAGTACTTC
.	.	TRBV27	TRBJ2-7	CASITGEQYF	TGTGCCAGCATCACGGGGGAGCAGTACTTC
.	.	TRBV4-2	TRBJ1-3	CASSRLQGSGNTIYF	TGTGCCAGCAGCCGTTTACAGGGTTCTGGAAACACCATATATTTT
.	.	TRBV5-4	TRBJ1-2	CASSLGRADYGYTF	TGTGCCAGCAGCTTAGGGCGGGCAGACTATGGCTACACCTTC
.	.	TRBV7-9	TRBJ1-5	CASSSGPRADLNQPQHF	TGTGCCAGCAGTTCTGGCCCGCGGGCCGATCTCAATCAGCCCCAGCATTTT
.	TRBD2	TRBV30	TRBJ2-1	CAWMAPSGPYNEQFF	TGTGCCTGGATGGCCCCTAGCGGCCCCTACAATGAGCAGTTCTTC
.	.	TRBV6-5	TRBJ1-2	CASTPGYGYTF	TGTGCCAGCACTCCGGGCTATGGCTACACCTTC
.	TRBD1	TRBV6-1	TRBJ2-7	CASNRDRLTYEQYF	TGTGCCAGCAACCGGGACAGGTTGACCTACGAGCAGTACTTC
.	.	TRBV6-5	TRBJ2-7	CASNSVGREQYF	TGTGCCAGCAATTCTGTCGGGAGAGAGCAGTACTTC
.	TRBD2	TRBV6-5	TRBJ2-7	CASSSLLAGSYYEQYF	TGTGCCAGCAGTTCGTTACTAGCGGGATCTTACTACGAGCAGTACTTC
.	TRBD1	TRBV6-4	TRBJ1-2	CASRSTGVYGYTF	TGTGCCAGCAGGAGCACAGGGGTCTATGGCTACACCTTC
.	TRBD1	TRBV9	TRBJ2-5	CASSVGGQGGRETQYF	TGTGCCAGCAGCGTAGGAGGACAGGGGGGTAGAGAGACCCAGTACTTC
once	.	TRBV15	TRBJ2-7	CATSRGHAGRSYEQYF	TGTGCCACCAGCAGGGGCCACGCGGGCCGATCCTACGAGCAGTACTTC
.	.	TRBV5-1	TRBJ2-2	CASRGGAMVGELFF	TGCGCCAGCAGAGGGGGGGCCATGGTCGGGGAGCTGTTTTTT
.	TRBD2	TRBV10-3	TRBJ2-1	CAIRNSGRGSYNEQFF	TGTGCCATCAGGAATAGCGGGAGAGGCTCCTACAATGAGCAGTTCTTC
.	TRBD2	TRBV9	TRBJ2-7	CASSGLGGGRFGEQYF	TGTGCCAGCAGCGGTCTCGGGGGCGGGAGGTTCGGGGAGCAGTACTTC
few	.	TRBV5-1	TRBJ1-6	CASSLDGVGSTLHF	TGCGCCAGCAGCTTGGACGGGGTAGGTTCGACCCTCCACTTT
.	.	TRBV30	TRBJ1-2	CAWKWGRGLVGYTF	TGTGCCTGGAAATGGGGCAGGGGTTTGGTTGGCTACACCTTC
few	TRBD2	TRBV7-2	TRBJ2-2	CASSSFGGEGGELFF	TGTGCCAGCAGCTCCTTCGGCGGGGAGGGCGGGGAGCTGTTTTTT
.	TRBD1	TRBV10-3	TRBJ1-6	CASRDSENSPLHF	TGTGCCAGTCGGGACAGCGAGAATTCACCCCTCCACTTT
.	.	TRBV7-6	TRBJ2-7	CASSSPNYEQYF	TGTGCCAGCAGCTCCCCCAACTACGAGCAGTACTTC
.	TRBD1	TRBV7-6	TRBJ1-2	CASSLTDRGYGYTF	TGTGCCAGCAGCTTAACGGACAGGGGCTATGGCTACACCTTC
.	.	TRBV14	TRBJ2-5	CASSQVKARYQETQYF	TGTGCCAGCAGCCAAGTCAAGGCCAGGTACCAAGAGACCCAGTACTTC
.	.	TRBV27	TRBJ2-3	CASSFLGTGLTDTQYF	TGTGCCAGCAGTTTTTTAGGAACAGGGCTCACAGATACGCAGTATTTT